Listed below are T cell receptor beta chains from one sample, sequenced in a study of vaccination and CD4 T cells after COVID-19. These receptors lack a known antigen. TCRdb redid the calling of the PCR reads with MiXCR, one entry per CDR3 protein. The sample lists roughly 10,000 distinct CDR3 sequences, roughly 27% occurring once. The sequenced sample was CD4+ T cells from blood, cultured in vitro, obtained after SARS-CoV-2 vaccination. The receptors shown here come from a human donor who had recovered from COVID-19. The CDR3 runs from the conserved cysteine through the conserved F or W. The D gene is left open where the match is weak. Size is omitted from some rows. Given values are once, few, many or a class for expanded clones.

d_gene: TRBD2
v_gene: TRBV7-3
j_gene: TRBJ2-1
abundance: .
CDR3nt: TGTGCCAGCAGCTTAACCCCCGGACTAGCGGAGTACAATGAGCAGTTCTTC
CDR3aa: CASSLTPGLAEYNEQFF

d_gene: .
v_gene: TRBV7-9
j_gene: TRBJ1-5
abundance: few
CDR3nt: TGTGCCAGCAGCTTTGATGTAGTAGAGCCCCAGCATTTT
CDR3aa: CASSFDVVEPQHF

d_gene: .
v_gene: TRBV7-2
j_gene: TRBJ2-3
abundance: .
CDR3nt: TGTGCCAGCAGCGAACGGGGGGCCTTAGTTCCCGATACGCAGTATTTT
CDR3aa: CASSERGALVPDTQYF

d_gene: TRBD1
v_gene: TRBV6-1
j_gene: TRBJ2-7
abundance: few
CDR3nt: TGTGCCAGCAGCAGGGACAGTTTCTACGAGCAGTACTTC
CDR3aa: CASSRDSFYEQYF

d_gene: .
v_gene: TRBV27
j_gene: TRBJ1-4
abundance: few
CDR3nt: TGTGCCAGCAGTTTTCGGACAACAACTAATGAAAAACTGTTTTTT
CDR3aa: CASSFRTTTNEKLFF

d_gene: .
v_gene: TRBV7-2
j_gene: TRBJ2-2
abundance: few
CDR3nt: TGTGCCAGCAGCTTGGGGGTGAACACCGGGGAGCTGTTTTTT
CDR3aa: CASSLGVNTGELFF

d_gene: .
v_gene: TRBV28
j_gene: TRBJ1-2
abundance: .
CDR3nt: TGTGCCAGCAAGACCTTTAACTATGGCTACACCTTC
CDR3aa: CASKTFNYGYTF

d_gene: .
v_gene: TRBV20-1
j_gene: TRBJ2-3
abundance: .
CDR3nt: TGCAGTGCAGGAGACGTTCGCCCCGAGACGCAGTATTTT
CDR3aa: CSAGDVRPETQYF

d_gene: .
v_gene: TRBV30
j_gene: TRBJ1-2
abundance: .
CDR3nt: TGTGCCTGCCCAGGGAGACGGGTTTCCCACTATGGCTACACCTTC
CDR3aa: CACPGRRVSHYGYTF

d_gene: .
v_gene: TRBV6-5
j_gene: TRBJ1-1
abundance: .
CDR3nt: TGTGCCAGCAGTTACCAGGGGTACACTGAAGCTTTCTTT
CDR3aa: CASSYQGYTEAFF

d_gene: TRBD2
v_gene: TRBV7-9
j_gene: TRBJ2-2
abundance: few
CDR3nt: TGTGCCAGCACAGGGACTAGCGGTTTGAACACCGGGGAGCTGTTTTTT
CDR3aa: CASTGTSGLNTGELFF

d_gene: TRBD1
v_gene: TRBV7-6
j_gene: TRBJ1-2
abundance: medium-sized
CDR3nt: TGTGCCAGCAGCCCCGGCCCGGACAGGGTAGAGGGCTACACCTTC
CDR3aa: CASSPGPDRVEGYTF

d_gene: .
v_gene: TRBV7-9
j_gene: TRBJ1-1
abundance: .
CDR3nt: TGTGCCAGCAGCCCACAAACGGGCGCAGTCAACACTGAAGCTTTCTTT
CDR3aa: CASSPQTGAVNTEAFF

d_gene: .
v_gene: TRBV20-1
j_gene: TRBJ2-2
abundance: medium-sized
CDR3nt: TGCAGTGCCCTGAGGAGGACGGGCACCGGGGAGCTGTTTTTT
CDR3aa: CSALRRTGTGELFF

d_gene: .
v_gene: TRBV19
j_gene: TRBJ1-4
abundance: .
CDR3nt: TGTGCCAGTACCGACCGGCTCACGGGAAATGAAAAACTGTTTTTT
CDR3aa: CASTDRLTGNEKLFF

d_gene: .
v_gene: TRBV19
j_gene: TRBJ1-1
abundance: .
CDR3nt: TGTGCCAGTAGTATACCCCCCCCTTTGGGCGCTCCTCAGGCTTTCTTT
CDR3aa: CASSIPPPLGAPQAFF

d_gene: .
v_gene: TRBV19
j_gene: TRBJ2-3
abundance: few
CDR3nt: TGTGCCAGTAGTATGAGGGCACCACTAGGGACAGATACGCAGTATTTT
CDR3aa: CASSMRAPLGTDTQYF

d_gene: TRBD1
v_gene: TRBV20-1
j_gene: TRBJ1-5
abundance: few
CDR3nt: TGCAGTGCCCTAACAGGGGGTGACAATCAGCCCCAGCATTTT
CDR3aa: CSALTGGDNQPQHF

d_gene: .
v_gene: TRBV5-4
j_gene: TRBJ2-5
abundance: few
CDR3nt: TGTGCCAGCAGCCCAACCGGGTCCCAAGAGACCCAGTACTTC
CDR3aa: CASSPTGSQETQYF

d_gene: TRBD2
v_gene: TRBV5-4
j_gene: TRBJ2-5
abundance: .
CDR3nt: TGTGCCAGCAGCTTAGGAGTGGCGGGAGCTACGGGGGAGACCCAGTACTTC
CDR3aa: CASSLGVAGATGETQYF

d_gene: .
v_gene: TRBV10-3
j_gene: TRBJ1-2
abundance: .
CDR3nt: TGTGCCATCAGTGACCTGGGTGGGGATGACTATGGCTACACCTTC
CDR3aa: CAISDLGGDDYGYTF

d_gene: .
v_gene: TRBV15
j_gene: TRBJ1-5
abundance: .
CDR3nt: TGTGCCACCGGGAGGACCGGTCAGCCCCAGCATTTT
CDR3aa: CATGRTGQPQHF

d_gene: .
v_gene: TRBV28
j_gene: TRBJ2-6
abundance: .
CDR3nt: TGTGCCAGCAGTCCGCAAAGGACAGCTCCCTCTGGGGCCAACGTCCTGACTTTC
CDR3aa: CASSPQRTAPSGANVLTF

d_gene: TRBD1
v_gene: TRBV10-3
j_gene: TRBJ1-1
abundance: few
CDR3nt: TGTGCCATCAGTGTGACAGGGTTGGGTGAAGCTTTCTTT
CDR3aa: CAISVTGLGEAFF

d_gene: .
v_gene: TRBV12-3/TRBV12-4
j_gene: TRBJ2-2
abundance: .
CDR3nt: TGTGCCAGCAGTTTTCGGCAGACGGGGACCGGGGAGCTGTTTTTT
CDR3aa: CASSFRQTGTGELFF

d_gene: .
v_gene: TRBV7-9
j_gene: TRBJ2-7
abundance: .
CDR3nt: TGTGCCAGCAGCTTACCTCGTTACGAGCAGTACTTC
CDR3aa: CASSLPRYEQYF

d_gene: .
v_gene: TRBV2
j_gene: TRBJ1-5
abundance: .
CDR3nt: TGTGCCGGCCACCAAGGGACAATTAGCAATCAGCCCCAGCATTTT
CDR3aa: CAGHQGTISNQPQHF

d_gene: .
v_gene: TRBV20-1
j_gene: TRBJ1-5
abundance: medium-sized
CDR3nt: TGCAGTGCCCTGAAGGGACACCCGTTCAGGAATCAGCCCCAGCATTTT
CDR3aa: CSALKGHPFRNQPQHF

d_gene: TRBD1
v_gene: TRBV6-2/TRBV6-3
j_gene: TRBJ1-2
abundance: .
CDR3nt: TGTGCCAGCAGTTCACAGGGGGACTATGGCTACACCTTC
CDR3aa: CASSSQGDYGYTF

d_gene: .
v_gene: TRBV7-6
j_gene: TRBJ2-7
abundance: .
CDR3nt: TGTGCCAGCAGCTTATCATACCAAGGCAACGAGCAGTACTTC
CDR3aa: CASSLSYQGNEQYF

d_gene: TRBD2
v_gene: TRBV4-3
j_gene: TRBJ2-7
abundance: once
CDR3nt: TGCGCCAGCAGCCAAGAGGGGTCCTACAGCGGGGATAGCCCCTACGAGCAGTACTTC
CDR3aa: CASSQEGSYSGDSPYEQYF

d_gene: TRBD2
v_gene: TRBV6-2/TRBV6-3
j_gene: TRBJ2-7
abundance: few
CDR3nt: TGTGCCAGCAGCCAGCCGCGACTAGCGGATACCTACGAGCAGTACTTC
CDR3aa: CASSQPRLADTYEQYF